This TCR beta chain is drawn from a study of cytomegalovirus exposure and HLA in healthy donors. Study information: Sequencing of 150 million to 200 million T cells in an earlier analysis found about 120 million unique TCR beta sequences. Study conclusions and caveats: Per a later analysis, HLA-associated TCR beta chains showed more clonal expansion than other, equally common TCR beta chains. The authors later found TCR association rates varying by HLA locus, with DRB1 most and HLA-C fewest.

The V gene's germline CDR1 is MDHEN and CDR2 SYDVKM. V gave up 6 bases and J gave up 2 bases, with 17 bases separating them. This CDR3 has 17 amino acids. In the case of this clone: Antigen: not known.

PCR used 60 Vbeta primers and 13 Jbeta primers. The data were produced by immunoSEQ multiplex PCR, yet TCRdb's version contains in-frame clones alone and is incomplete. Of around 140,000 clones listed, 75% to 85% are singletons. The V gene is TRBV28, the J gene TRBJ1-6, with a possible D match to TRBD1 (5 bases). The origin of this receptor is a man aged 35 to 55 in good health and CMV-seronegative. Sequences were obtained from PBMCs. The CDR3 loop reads CASSPPQGWTYNSPLHF. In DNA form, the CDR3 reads TGTGCCAGCAGCCCACCTCAGGGATGGACCTATAATTCACCCCTCCACTTT.